The TCR beta chain described here comes from a study of cytomegalovirus exposure and HLA in healthy donors. Study-level results: The study put 150 to 200 TCR beta chains on its list as cytomegalovirus-associated.

This PCR relied on a set of 60 Vbeta primers and 13 Jbeta primers. Here immunoSEQ multiplex PCR was the method, and the copy in TCRdb shows in-frame clones only, minus some. Of over 200,000 clones in the sample, roughly 79% were seen once. Concerning this clone itself: The antigen is not known.

V was trimmed by 5 bases and J by 3 bases, leaving 8 bases between them. CDR3 length: 13 amino acids. Germline V gene data show CDR1 as LNHNV and CDR2 as YYDKDF (reference sequence). The sample consisted of PBMCs. V is TRBV15 and J is TRBJ1-5; a weak D match, TRBD1 (5 bases). This sequence was found in a male donor in good health and CMV-seronegative. The CDR3 here is CATSQGNNQPQHF. The CDR3 DNA reads as TGTGCCACCAGCCAGGGAAACAATCAGCCCCAGCATTTT.